One and the same sample provided the 3 T cell receptor beta chains below, sequenced in a study of siplizumab effects on memory and regulatory T cells. Sequencing was performed with immunoSEQ multiplex PCR; in TCRdb, only in-frame clones are kept and a portion is missing. The sample holds approximately 94,000 clones, around 92% seen once. Sequenced sample: CD4+ T cells sorted from blood. These receptors were obtained from a human donor in good health.

The CDR3 protein is CASSSTAGSSYEQYF. In DNA form, the CDR3 reads TGTGCCAGCAGTTCCACGGCAGGTAGCTCCTACGAGCAGTACTTC. V usage is TRBV6-5 and J usage is TRBJ2-7; the D is unclear. The CDR3 contains 15 residues. CDR1 is MNHEY and CDR2 is SVGAGI in the germline V gene. V lost 4 bases and J lost 0, with 13 bases in between.

The table lists this clone with a count of one. V is TRBV14 and J is TRBJ1-4; D is uncertain. Germline CDR1 reads SGHDN; CDR2 reads FVKESK. This CDR3 has 12 amino acids. The V and J ends lost 0 bases and 14 bases respectively, with 10 bases between them. The CDR3 nucleotides read TGTGCCAGCAGCCAAGAGATCGGCGGTCTGTTTTTT. Its translation is CASSQEIGGLFF.

This clone was counted a single time. This rearrangement joins TRBV28 to TRBJ2-1; 8 bases align to TRBD2. Germline V CDR1 and CDR2: MDHEN, SYDVKM. The CDR3 runs 19 residues. Trimming removed 5 bases from V and 0 bases from J; junction bases left unmatched: 15. In DNA, the CDR3 is TGTGCCAGCAGTCCCTCGGCGGTAGCGGGGTACAGCTCCTACAATGAGCAGTTCTTC. Encoded protein: CASSPSAVAGYSSYNEQFF.